The sample holds one count of the clone carrying this TCR beta chain. These data originate in a study of CD8 T cells in Susac syndrome. The V and J ends lost 4 bases and 3 bases, in that order; junction bases with no gene match: 5. This CDR3 has 14 amino acids. The germline CDR1 and CDR2 sequences are DFQATT and SNEGSKA (reference sequence). Reverse transcription used roughly 0.5 to 1 ug RNA and random hexamers. From the immunoSEQ multiplex PCR reads, TCRdb called clonotypes with MiXCR, one entry per CDR3 protein. The sample shows about 210,000 distinct CDR3 sequences, 94% of them seen only once. Sequencing was done on a sample of CD4+ T cells from PBMCs. This chain connects TRBV20-1 to TRBJ1-5, with 8 bases identical to TRBD1. The TCR was taken from a human donor with Susac syndrome. The CDR3 DNA reads TGCAGTGCTACGCCAGGGGGCCTCAATCAGCCCCAGCATTTT. Amino acid sequence: CSATPGGLNQPQHF.